This entry lists 14 T cell receptor beta chains sequenced from one sample in a study of blood T cell repertoires in COVID-19. Here immunoSEQ multiplex PCR was the method, and the copy in TCRdb shows in-frame clones only, minus some. Found here are about 160,000 clones, more than 75% of them singletons; the top ten hold 0.55% to 0.6%. Sequencing was done on a sample of peripheral blood. These receptors came from a man between 60 and 75 years old with COVID-19, enrolled during active disease.

At least ten counts were recorded for this clone. The J gene is TRBJ1-1, the V gene TRBV5-8; 9 bases are shared with TRBD1. Germline trimming cut 2 bases from V and 4 bases from J; bases unmatched to any gene: 3. The V gene's germline CDR1 is SGHTS and CDR2 YDEGEE. The CDR3 has 14 amino acids. CDR3 protein: CASSFGTGSTEAFF. As DNA, the CDR3 is TGTGCCAGCAGCTTCGGGACAGGGTCCACTGAAGCTTTCTTT.

This sequence joins TRBV6-6 and TRBJ1-2; D remains ambiguous. Trimming removed 0 bases from V and 7 bases from J, with 6 bases in between. The CDR3 loop spans 12 amino acids. The germline CDR1 and CDR2 sequences are MNHNY and SVGAGI (reference sequence). The chain's CDR3 is CASSYSEGGYTF. CDR3 DNA sequence: TGTGCCAGCAGTTACTCGGAGGGTGGCTACACCTTC.

The chain recombines TRBV7-3 with TRBJ2-3, with D perhaps matching TRBD1 (6 bases). CDR3 length: 15 residues. Trimming removed 5 bases from V and 3 bases from J, with 15 bases in between. From germline, CDR1 is SGHTA and CDR2 FQGTGA. The CDR3: CASSPQQGRTDTQYF. CDR3 in DNA: TGTGCCAGCAGCCCCCAACAGGGAAGGACAGATACGCAGTATTTT.

The chain recombines TRBV7-2 with TRBJ2-5; D not certain. Germline V gene lookup returns CDR1 SGHTA and CDR2 FQGNSA. Between the trimmed V and J ends, which lost 1 base and 2 bases, there was a span of 8 bases. The CDR3 contains 14 residues. The chain's CDR3 is CASSLVTLQETQYF. In nucleotides, the CDR3 is TGTGCCAGCAGCTTAGTGACTCTACAAGAGACCCAGTACTTC. The whole variable domain, remainder taken from reference TRBV7-2 and TRBJ2-5, is GAGVSQSPSNKVTEKGKDVELRCDPISGHTALYWYRQSLGQGLEFLIYFQGNSAPDKSGLPSDRFSAERTGGSVSTLTIQRTQQEDSAVYLCASSLVTLQETQYFGPGTRLLVL.

The sample holds a few counts of this clone. This sequence joins TRBV5-8 and TRBJ2-1, with TRBD1 matching 7 bases. Germline assignment: CDR1 SGHTS and CDR2 YDEGEE. The CDR3 is 15 amino acids. The V and J ends lost 4 bases and 12 bases, in that order; junction bases with no gene match: 16. The CDR3 region is CASSQMTGLKGWQFF. The CDR3 DNA reads TGTGCCAGCAGCCAAATGACAGGGCTTAAGGGTTGGCAGTTCTTC.

The chain uses TRBV10-3 and TRBJ1-1, with D unclear. Germline loops: CDR1 ENHRY, CDR2 SYGVKD. The CDR3 is 13 residues long. Trimming removed 2 bases at V and 4 bases at J, with 8 bases between. This CDR3 is CAISEPLSTEAFF. The CDR3 nucleotides read TGTGCCATCAGTGAGCCCTTGAGCACTGAAGCTTTCTTT.

V usage is TRBV19 and J usage is TRBJ2-3, with 10 bases identical to TRBD2. The CDR3 is 16 residues long. The ends lost 6 bases at V and 4 bases at J; junction bases unmatched: 10. Germline assignment: CDR1 LNHDA and CDR2 SQIVND (reference sequence). In nucleotides, the CDR3 is TGTGCCAGTAGCCCCGGGCTAGCGGGAGTCGCAGATACGCAGTATTTT. As protein: CASSPGLAGVADTQYF.

CDR3 residues: CASSLAGDTDTQYF. The CDR3 bases are TGTGCCAGCAGCTTGGCAGGGGACACAGATACGCAGTATTTT. The chain combines TRBV7-9 with TRBJ2-3; maybe TRBD1 (6 bases). Germline assignment: CDR1 SEHNR and CDR2 FQNEAQ (reference sequence). CDR3 length: 14 residues. V was cut by 3 bases and J by 2 bases, with 9 bases left in between.

The J gene is TRBJ2-7, the V gene TRBV6-2 or TRBV6-3; 9 bases agree with TRBD2. Unmatched junction bases numbered 8, after V lost 6 bases and J lost 5 bases. The CDR3 has 14 amino acids. Germline values: CDR1 MNHEY, CDR2 SVGEGT. In nucleotides, the CDR3 is TGTGCCAGCAGCACCCCGCGGGGGGGCAACGAGCAGTACTTC. Protein: CASSTPRGGNEQYF.

This clone was observed a few times. This chain connects TRBV19 to TRBJ2-2; 7 bases map to TRBD1. Germline CDR1 is LNHDA and CDR2 is SQIVND (reference sequence). V lost 4 bases to trimming and J lost 4 bases; unmatched junction nucleotides: 3. The CDR3 totals 14 residues. CDR3 sequence: CASSTAGGTGELFF. CDR3 DNA sequence: TGTGCCAGTAGTACCGCAGGGGGCACCGGGGAGCTGTTTTTT.

The chain couples TRBV3-1 (or the pseudogene TRBV3-2) to TRBJ2-1; the D gene is possibly TRBD2 (6 bases). CDR3 length: 18 amino acids. The germline gives CDR1 LGHDT, CDR2 YNNKEL (reference sequence). The germline V and J ends were trimmed by 4 bases and 0 bases, with 19 bases remaining between them. The CDR3 spells CASSLGTRYESSYNEQFF. The CDR3 region has the DNA TGTGCCAGCAGCCTCGGGACTCGGTACGAAAGCTCCTACAATGAGCAGTTCTTC.

V is TRBV10-3 and J is TRBJ1-4; tentative D call: TRBD1 (5 bases). The CDR3 loop spans 14 amino acids. Germline V gene lookup returns CDR1 ENHRY and CDR2 SYGVKD. V gave up 11 bases and J gave up 0 bases, with 13 bases separating them. The CDR3 sequence: CASSGEATNEKLFF. Here the CDR3 DNA reads TGTGCCTCCTCGGGGGAGGCAACTAATGAAAAACTGTTTTTT.

V and J are TRBV27 and TRBJ2-5; 7 bases line up with TRBD2. The CDR3 sequence is 12 residues long. Looked up from germline, CDR1 is MNHEY and CDR2 is SMNVEV (reference sequence). With 8 bases clipped from V and 5 bases from J, the junction kept 5 bases outside the gene matches. CDR3 protein: CASGRDRETQYF. For the CDR3, the DNA is TGTGCCAGCGGGAGGGATCGGGAGACCCAGTACTTC.

The chain employs TRBV27 and TRBJ1-2; 7 bases are a match to TRBD1. J was trimmed by 3 bases and V by 7 bases; bases with no gene match: 11. The V gene's germline CDR1 is MNHEY and CDR2 SMNVEV (reference sequence). The length of the CDR3 is 15 residues. This chain's CDR3 is CASTKRQGGYYGYTF. The CDR3 DNA reads TGTGCCAGCACCAAACGACAGGGTGGATACTATGGCTACACCTTC.